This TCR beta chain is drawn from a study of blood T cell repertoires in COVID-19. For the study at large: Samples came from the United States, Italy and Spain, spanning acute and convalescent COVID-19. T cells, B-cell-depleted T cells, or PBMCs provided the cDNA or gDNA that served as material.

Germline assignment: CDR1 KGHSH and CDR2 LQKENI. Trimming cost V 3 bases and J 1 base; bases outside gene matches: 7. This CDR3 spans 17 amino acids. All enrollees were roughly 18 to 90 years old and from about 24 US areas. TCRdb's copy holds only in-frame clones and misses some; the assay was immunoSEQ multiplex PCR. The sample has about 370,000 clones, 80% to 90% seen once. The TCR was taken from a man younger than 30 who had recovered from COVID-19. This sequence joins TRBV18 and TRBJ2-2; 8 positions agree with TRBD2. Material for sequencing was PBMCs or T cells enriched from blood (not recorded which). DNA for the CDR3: TGTGCCAGCTCACCGACCCCAAGCGGGGGGAACACCGGGGAGCTGTTTTTT. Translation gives CASSPTPSGGNTGELFF.